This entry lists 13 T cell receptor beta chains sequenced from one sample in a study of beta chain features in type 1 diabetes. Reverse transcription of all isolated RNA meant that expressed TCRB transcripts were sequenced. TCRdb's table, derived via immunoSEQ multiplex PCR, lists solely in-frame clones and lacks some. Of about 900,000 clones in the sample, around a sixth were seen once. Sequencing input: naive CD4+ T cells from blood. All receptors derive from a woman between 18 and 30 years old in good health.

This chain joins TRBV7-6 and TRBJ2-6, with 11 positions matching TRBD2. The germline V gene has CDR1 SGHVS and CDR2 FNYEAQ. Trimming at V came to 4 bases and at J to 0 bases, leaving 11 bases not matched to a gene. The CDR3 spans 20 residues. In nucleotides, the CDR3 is TGTGCCAGCAGCTCCCGACTAGCGGGATATGTAACCTCTGGGGCCAACGTCCTGACTTTC. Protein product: CASSSRLAGYVTSGANVLTF. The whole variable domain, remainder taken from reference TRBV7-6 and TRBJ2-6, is GAGVSQSPRYKVTKRGQDVALRCDPISGHVSLYWYRQALGQGPEFLTYFNYEAQQDKSGLPNDRFSAERPEGSISTLTIQRTEQRDSAMYRCASSSRLAGYVTSGANVLTFGAGSRLTVL.

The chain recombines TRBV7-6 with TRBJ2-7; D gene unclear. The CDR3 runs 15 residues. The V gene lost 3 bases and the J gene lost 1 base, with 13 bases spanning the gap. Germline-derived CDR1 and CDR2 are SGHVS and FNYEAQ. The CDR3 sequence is CASSFGLGRSYEQYF. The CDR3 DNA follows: TGTGCCAGCAGCTTTGGCCTGGGCAGATCCTACGAGCAGTACTTC.

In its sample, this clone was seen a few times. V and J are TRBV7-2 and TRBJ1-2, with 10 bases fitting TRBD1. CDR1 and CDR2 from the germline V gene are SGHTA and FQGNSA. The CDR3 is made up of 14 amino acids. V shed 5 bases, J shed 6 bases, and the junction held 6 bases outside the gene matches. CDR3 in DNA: TGTGCCAGCAGCAGAGACAGGGGGCGCGATGGCTACACCTTC. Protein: CASSRDRGRDGYTF.

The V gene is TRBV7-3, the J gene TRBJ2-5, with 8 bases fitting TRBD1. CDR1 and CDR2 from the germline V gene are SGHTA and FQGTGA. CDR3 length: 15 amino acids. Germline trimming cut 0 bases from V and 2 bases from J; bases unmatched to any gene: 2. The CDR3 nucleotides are TGTGCCAGCAGCTTAACGGACAGGGAACAAGAGACCCAGTACTTC. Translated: CASSLTDREQETQYF.

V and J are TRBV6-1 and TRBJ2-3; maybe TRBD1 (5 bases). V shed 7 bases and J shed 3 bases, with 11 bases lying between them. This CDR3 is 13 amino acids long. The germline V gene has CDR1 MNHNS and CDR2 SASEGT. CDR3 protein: CASMTVRTDTQYF. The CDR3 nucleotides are TGTGCCAGCATGACAGTTCGTACAGATACGCAGTATTTT.

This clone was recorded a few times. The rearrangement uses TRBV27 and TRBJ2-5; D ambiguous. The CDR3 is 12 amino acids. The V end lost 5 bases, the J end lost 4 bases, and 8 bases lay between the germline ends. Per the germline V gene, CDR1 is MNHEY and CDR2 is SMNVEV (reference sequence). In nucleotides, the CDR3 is TGTGCCAGCAGTCGCTTGGGAGAGACCCAGTACTTC. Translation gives CASSRLGETQYF.

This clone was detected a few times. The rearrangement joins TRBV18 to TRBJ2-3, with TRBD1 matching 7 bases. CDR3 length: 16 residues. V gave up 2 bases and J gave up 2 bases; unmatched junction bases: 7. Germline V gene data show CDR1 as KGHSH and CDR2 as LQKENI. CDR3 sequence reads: CASSPRGRGDTDTQYF. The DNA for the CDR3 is TGTGCCAGCTCACCAAGGGGGCGAGGGGACACAGATACGCAGTATTTT.

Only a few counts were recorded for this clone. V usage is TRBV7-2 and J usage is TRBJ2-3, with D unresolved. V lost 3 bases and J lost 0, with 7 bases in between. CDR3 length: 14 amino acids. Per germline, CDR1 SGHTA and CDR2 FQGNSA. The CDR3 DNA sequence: TGTGCCAGCAGCTTCCGGGCTAGCACAGATACGCAGTATTTT. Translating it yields CASSFRASTDTQYF.

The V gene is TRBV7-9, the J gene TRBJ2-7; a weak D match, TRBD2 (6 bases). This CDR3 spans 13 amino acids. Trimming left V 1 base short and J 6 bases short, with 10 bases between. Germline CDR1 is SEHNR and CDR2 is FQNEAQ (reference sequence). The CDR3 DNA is TGTGCCAGCAGCTTAGACGGGAGTCCCGAGCAGTACTTC. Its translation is CASSLDGSPEQYF.

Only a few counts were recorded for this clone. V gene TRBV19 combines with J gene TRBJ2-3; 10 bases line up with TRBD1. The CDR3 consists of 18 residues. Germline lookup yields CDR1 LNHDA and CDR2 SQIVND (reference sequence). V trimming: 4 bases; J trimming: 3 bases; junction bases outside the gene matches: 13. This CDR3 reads CASSTLGPGQGPTDTQYF. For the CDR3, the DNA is TGTGCCAGTAGTACCCTAGGACCGGGACAGGGGCCGACAGATACGCAGTATTTT.

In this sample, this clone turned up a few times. CDR3 bases: TGCGCCAGCAGTGAGTCAAGAGGGGGTGCGGAGACCCAGTACTTC. Encoded protein: CASSESRGGAETQYF. This sequence joins TRBV10-1 and TRBJ2-5; TRBD1 is a possible D gene (6 bases). The CDR3 runs 15 residues. From germline, CDR1 is WNHNN and CDR2 SYGVQD (reference sequence). V was pared by 0 bases and J by 5 bases, with 13 bases between.

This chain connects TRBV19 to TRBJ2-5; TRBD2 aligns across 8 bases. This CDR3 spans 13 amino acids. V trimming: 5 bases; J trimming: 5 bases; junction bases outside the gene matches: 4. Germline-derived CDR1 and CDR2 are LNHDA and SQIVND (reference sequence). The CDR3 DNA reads TGTGCCAGTAGTCCAACTAGCGGCGAGACCCAGTACTTC. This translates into CASSPTSGETQYF.

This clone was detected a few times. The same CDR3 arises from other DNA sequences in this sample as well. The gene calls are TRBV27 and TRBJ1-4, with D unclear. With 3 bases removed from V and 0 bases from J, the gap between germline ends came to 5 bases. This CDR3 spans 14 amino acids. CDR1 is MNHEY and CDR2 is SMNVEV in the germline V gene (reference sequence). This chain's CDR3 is CASSFGATNEKLFF. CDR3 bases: TGTGCCAGCAGTTTCGGGGCAACTAATGAAAAACTGTTTTTT.